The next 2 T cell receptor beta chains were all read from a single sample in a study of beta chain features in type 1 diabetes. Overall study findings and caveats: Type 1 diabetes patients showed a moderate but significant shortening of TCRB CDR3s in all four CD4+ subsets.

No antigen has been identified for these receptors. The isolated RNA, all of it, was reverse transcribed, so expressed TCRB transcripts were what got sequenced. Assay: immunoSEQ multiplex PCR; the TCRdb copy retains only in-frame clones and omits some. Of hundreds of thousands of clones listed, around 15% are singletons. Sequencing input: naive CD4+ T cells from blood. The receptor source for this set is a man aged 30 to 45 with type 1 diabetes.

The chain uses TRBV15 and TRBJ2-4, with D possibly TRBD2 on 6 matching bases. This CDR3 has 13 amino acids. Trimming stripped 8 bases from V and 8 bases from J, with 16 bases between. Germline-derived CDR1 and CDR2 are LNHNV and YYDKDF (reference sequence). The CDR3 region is CATLRRGLDIQYF. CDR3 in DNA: TGTGCCACCCTCCGGAGGGGTTTGGACATTCAGTACTTC.

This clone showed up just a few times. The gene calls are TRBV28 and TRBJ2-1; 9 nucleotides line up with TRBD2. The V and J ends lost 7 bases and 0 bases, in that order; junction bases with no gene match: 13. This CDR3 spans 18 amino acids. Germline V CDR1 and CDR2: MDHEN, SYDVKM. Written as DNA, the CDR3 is TGTGCCAGCACCACAATCGGGACTAGCAGGTACTCCTACAATGAGCAGTTCTTC. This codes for CASTTIGTSRYSYNEQFF.